The 8 T cell receptor beta chains listed next were all sequenced from one sample in a study of siplizumab effects on memory and regulatory T cells. Clones were read by immunoSEQ multiplex PCR, and TCRdb kept only the in-frame ones, dropping some. The sample holds roughly 60,000 clones; 90% to 95% are singletons and the top ten take 38%. Sequenced: CD8+ T cells sorted from blood. The receptors derive from a human donor in good health.

The chain joins TRBV7-8 to TRBJ2-3; D is perhaps TRBD1 (6 bases). The CDR3 covers 14 residues. Germline V gene data show CDR1 as SGHVS and CDR2 as FQNEAQ. V was clipped by 5 bases and J by 4 bases, with 13 bases between them. CDR3 coding DNA: TGTGCCAGCAGCACCTACAGGGAAGCAGATACGCAGTATTTT. It encodes CASSTYREADTQYF.

This chain uses TRBV7-8 with TRBJ2-7; D call uncertain. V was shortened by 1 base and J by 7 bases, with 14 bases between the two germline ends. Germline CDR1 and CDR2: SGHVS and FQNEAQ. The CDR3 sequence is 14 residues long. This CDR3 reads CASSLEPLPWEQYF. CDR3 DNA sequence: TGTGCCAGCAGCTTAGAGCCCCTTCCTTGGGAGCAGTACTTC.

The V and J genes are TRBV7-9 and TRBJ2-5; the D gene is possibly TRBD2 (5 bases). Trimming left V 4 bases short and J 2 bases short, with 11 bases between. The CDR3 totals 14 residues. In germline, CDR1 is SEHNR, CDR2 FQNEAQ (reference sequence). The CDR3: CASSWGVGQETQYF. The CDR3 coding sequence is TGTGCCAGCAGCTGGGGAGTTGGTCAAGAGACCCAGTACTTC.

The chain joins TRBV15 to TRBJ2-5, with 8 bases fitting TRBD2. The CDR3 has 16 amino acids. CDR1 and CDR2 from the germline V gene are LNHNV and YYDKDF (reference sequence). V was clipped by 1 base and J by 4 bases; unmatched bases: 8. The CDR3 loop reads CATSRGTGGRRETQYF. In DNA form, the CDR3 reads TGTGCCACCAGCAGAGGTACGGGAGGGAGGAGAGAGACCCAGTACTTC.

J is TRBJ2-1 and V is TRBV7-3; D might be TRBD1 or TRBD2, each matching 5 bases. Trimming pared 5 bases from V and 7 bases from J, leaving 15 bases between. The CDR3 runs to 14 residues. Germline V gene lookup returns CDR1 SGHTA and CDR2 FQGTGA. The CDR3 region is CASSPTGALNEQFF. The CDR3 coding sequence is TGTGCCAGCAGCCCCACCGGGGCATTGAATGAGCAGTTCTTC. The full variable domain, with the rest looked up from reference TRBV7-3 and TRBJ2-1, is GAGVSQTPSNKVTEKGKYVELRCDPISGHTALYWYRQSLGQGPEFLIYFQGTGAADDSGLPNDRFFAVRPEGSVSTLKIQRTERGDSAVYLCASSPTGALNEQFFGPGTRLTVL.

The chain employs TRBV9 and TRBJ2-3; 8 bases line up with TRBD1. Losses at the gene ends were 3 bases for V and 2 bases for J; bases not matched to a gene: 5. Germline V CDR1 and CDR2: SGDLS, YYNGEE. There are 15 residues in the CDR3. The CDR3 sequence is CASSATGDVTDTQYF. CDR3 nucleotide sequence: TGTGCCAGCAGCGCGACAGGGGATGTCACAGATACGCAGTATTTT.

With regard to this clone: Germline is not matched at one junction end, which may reflect a read error. This chain connects TRBV28 to TRBJ1-1; 7 nucleotides align to TRBD1. The CDR3 loop spans 14 amino acids. Germline CDR1 and CDR2: MDHEN and SYDVKM. CDR3 in amino acids: CASGFGTGEAEAFF. Here the CDR3 DNA reads TGTGCCAGCGGTTTCGGAACAGGGGAGGCTGAAGCTTTCTTT.

A single count supports this clone. The genes are TRBV5-4 and TRBJ2-7, with TRBD1 matching 8 bases. Germline V gives CDR1 SGHNT, CDR2 YYREEE (reference sequence). The ends lost 4 bases at V and 6 bases at J; junction bases unmatched: 15. This CDR3 has 16 amino acids. CDR3 nucleotide sequence: TGTGCCAGCAGCATGTACCGGACAGGGTTTGCGCTCGAGCAGTACTTC. Its translation: CASSMYRTGFALEQYF.